The next 15 T cell receptor beta chains were all read from a single sample in a study of blood T cell repertoires in COVID-19. Assay: immunoSEQ multiplex PCR; the TCRdb copy retains only in-frame clones and omits some. The sample consists of about 230,000 clones, 83% of them appearing once. Sample: peripheral blood. These receptors were obtained from a woman aged 45 to 65 with acute or convalescent COVID-19.

The V gene is TRBV19, the J gene TRBJ1-2; 8 bases fit TRBD1. This CDR3 is built from 14 residues. The V gene end was trimmed by 4 bases and the J gene end by 6 bases; junction bases not matched to a gene: 7. The germline CDR1 and CDR2 sequences are LNHDA and SQIVND (reference sequence). The CDR3 spells CASSTRTGKDGYTF. In DNA form, the CDR3 reads TGTGCCAGTAGTACTCGGACAGGGAAAGATGGCTACACCTTC.

The chain employs TRBV27 and TRBJ2-5; unclear D gene. The ends were cut back, 7 bases at V and 5 bases at J, with 11 bases in the middle. Germline CDR1 is MNHEY and CDR2 is SMNVEV (reference sequence). The length of the CDR3 is 12 residues. The CDR3: CASNPVRETQYF. The CDR3 DNA follows: TGTGCCAGCAATCCCGTGCGGGAGACCCAGTACTTC.

The chain is built from TRBV28 and TRBJ1-2; no firm D call. The CDR3 extends over 11 amino acids. Germline CDR1 reads MDHEN; CDR2 reads SYDVKM. The ends were cut back, 7 bases at V and 7 bases at J, with 10 bases in the middle. The CDR3, as DNA: TGTGCCAGCACCGAGGGAGGTGGCTACACCTTC. Translated, it gives CASTEGGGYTF.

The rearrangement joins TRBV7-2 to TRBJ2-7; possibly TRBD1 for D (6 bases). The CDR3 spans 14 residues. The germline CDR1 and CDR2 sequences are SGHTA and FQGNSA. The V gene lost 4 bases and the J gene lost 5 bases, with 15 bases spanning the gap. CDR3 sequence (DNA): TGTGCCAGCAGCTCTTCACAGGGATCCCACGAGCAGTACTTC. Translated: CASSSSQGSHEQYF.

This clone occurred once. V gene TRBV7-9 combines with J gene TRBJ2-2, with TRBD1 identical over 7 bases. Germline V gene lookup returns CDR1 SEHNR and CDR2 FQNEAQ (reference sequence). The V segment lost 6 bases and the J segment 6 bases; nucleotides outside the gene matches: 10. CDR3 length equals 15 residues. The CDR3: CASRPNRGWAGELFF. DNA for the CDR3: TGTGCCAGCAGACCGAACAGGGGTTGGGCCGGGGAGCTGTTTTTT.

The chain links TRBV7-3 to TRBJ1-6; TRBD1 aligns across 8 bases. CDR3 length: 15 residues. CDR1 and CDR2 from the germline V gene are SGHTA and FQGTGA. V was pared by 1 base and J by 9 bases, with 5 bases of the junction left unmatched. CDR3 sequence: CASSLSADRASPLHF. CDR3 sequence (DNA): TGTGCCAGCAGCTTAAGTGCGGACAGGGCTTCACCCCTCCACTTT.

The V and J genes are TRBV7-2 and TRBJ1-3; D might be TRBD1 (5 bases). Germline CDR1 and CDR2: SGHTA and FQGNSA. CDR3 length equals 14 residues. V lost 8 bases and J lost 0, with 11 bases in between. Written as DNA, the CDR3 is TGTGCCAGCGGGGGGGGTATCTCTGGAAACACCATATATTTT. Amino acid sequence: CASGGGISGNTIYF.

This rearrangement joins TRBV24-1 to TRBJ2-1; 14 bases are shared with TRBD2. V lost 1 base, J lost 7 bases, and 2 bases stayed unmatched. CDR3 length: 16 residues. Germline V CDR1 and CDR2: KGHDR, SFDVKD. CDR3: CATSDLGTSGSNEQFF. CDR3 DNA sequence: TGTGCCACCAGTGATTTAGGGACTAGCGGGAGTAATGAGCAGTTCTTC.

The sample holds one count of this clone. The V call is TRBV9, the J call TRBJ2-5; TRBD1 aligns across 7 bases. V dropped 2 bases and J dropped 2; count of bases not matched to a gene: 9. CDR3 size: 16 residues. Germline CDR1 and CDR2: SGDLS and YYNGEE. CDR3 sequence: CASSVTPDRSQETQYF. The CDR3 coding sequence is TGTGCCAGCAGCGTCACCCCGGACAGGAGTCAAGAGACCCAGTACTTC.

The rearrangement uses TRBV7-2 and TRBJ2-7; 10 bases are a match to TRBD2. In germline, CDR1 is SGHTA, CDR2 FQGNSA. This CDR3 is 15 amino acids long. V was pared by 1 base and J by 4 bases, with 4 bases of the junction left unmatched. This chain's CDR3 is CASSLEGTSVYEQYF. Here the CDR3 DNA reads TGTGCCAGCAGCTTAGAGGGGACTAGCGTGTACGAGCAGTACTTC. Full variable domain (missing parts from reference TRBV7-2 and TRBJ2-7): GAGVSQSPSNKVTEKGKDVELRCDPISGHTALYWYRQSLGQGLEFLIYFQGNSAPDKSGLPSDRFSAERTGGSVSTLTIQRTQQEDSAVYLCASSLEGTSVYEQYFGPGTRLTVT.

The rearrangement joins TRBV21-1 to TRBJ1-1; the tabulated D call, TRBD1, remains unverified against the DNA. TRBV21-1 is recorded as a pseudogene. CDR3 length: 11 amino acids. Here the CDR3 DNA reads TGTGATCCACAAGAGAACACTGAAGCTTTCTTT. Translated, it gives CDPQENTEAFF.

The chain employs TRBV28 and TRBJ1-2; tentative D call: TRBD1 (5 bases). Looked up from germline, CDR1 is MDHEN and CDR2 is SYDVKM. With 6 bases removed from V and 3 bases from J, the gap between germline ends came to 8 bases. CDR3 length: 12 amino acids. The CDR3 DNA follows: TGTGCCAGCAGGTGGGGGGACTATGGCTACACCTTC. Translation gives CASRWGDYGYTF.

V and J are TRBV28 and TRBJ2-1, with D maybe TRBD2 (6 bases). Trimming took 7 bases from V and 4 from J, leaving 20 bases between them. Germline CDR1 reads MDHEN; CDR2 reads SYDVKM. The CDR3 runs 16 residues. CDR3 residues: CASIRRGVVLYNEQFF. The CDR3 DNA reads TGTGCCAGCATTCGCCGCGGGGTGGTACTGTACAATGAGCAGTTCTTC.

This clone occurred a few times. CDR3 coding DNA: TGTGCCAGCAGCCCCCCGTTGCGGGTTGGAAACACCATATATTTT. Protein: CASSPPLRVGNTIYF. The chain uses TRBV7-9 and TRBJ1-3; D unresolved. Trimming pared 5 bases from V and 3 bases from J, leaving 14 bases between. Germline values: CDR1 SEHNR, CDR2 FQNEAQ (reference sequence). This CDR3 comprises 15 residues.

This clone was seen a handful of times. The chain combines TRBV30 with TRBJ1-6; D is possibly TRBD1 (5 bases). Trimming left V 2 bases short and J 9 bases short, with 11 bases between. Germline V lookup: CDR1 GTSNPN, CDR2 SVGIG (reference sequence). The CDR3 spans 13 residues. CDR3 region: CAWSTPRGSPLHF. CDR3 in DNA: TGTGCCTGGAGTACCCCTAGGGGTTCACCCCTCCACTTT. Drawing the rest from reference TRBV30 and TRBJ1-6, the complete variable domain is SQTIHQWPATLVQPVGSPLSLECTVEGTSNPNLYWYRQAAGRGLQLLFYSVGIGQISSEVPQNLSASRPQDRQFILSSKKLLLSDSGFYLCAWSTPRGSPLHFGNGTRLTVT.